This T cell receptor beta chain is drawn from a study of identical twins. Regarding the study as a whole: Twin pairs had excess sharing that was weaker in beta out-of-frame sequences. Models underpredicted monozygotic twin sharing of out-of-frame TCR alpha.

TCRdb re-called the 5' RACE reads through MiXCR, storing one row per CDR3 protein. The table records 450,000 to 650,000 distinct CDR3 sequences, 13% to 15% of them present only once. Many counts were recorded for this clonotype. Its antigen is still unknown. This CDR3 is built from 10 residues. CDR1 is SNHLY, CDR2 FYNNEI, per germline. V was shortened by 3 bases and J by 13 bases, with 7 bases between the two germline ends. The same sample was also used in a study of yellow fever vaccine responses in identical twins.

Sequencing was performed on CD4+ T cells sorted from blood. The J gene is TRBJ2-1, the V gene TRBV2; D unresolved. The TCR was taken from a woman aged 18-29 years in good health. The CDR3 coding sequence is TGTGCCAGCAGTGAGGGGTACCAGTTCTTC. Translation: CASSEGYQFF. Full variable domain (outside the CDR3, taken from reference TRBV2 and TRBJ2-1): EPEVTQTPSHQVTQMGQEVILRCVPISNHLYFYWYRQILGQKVEFLVSFYNNEISEKSEIFDDQFSVERPDGSNFTLKIRSTKLEDSAMYFCASSEGYQFFGPGTRLTVL.